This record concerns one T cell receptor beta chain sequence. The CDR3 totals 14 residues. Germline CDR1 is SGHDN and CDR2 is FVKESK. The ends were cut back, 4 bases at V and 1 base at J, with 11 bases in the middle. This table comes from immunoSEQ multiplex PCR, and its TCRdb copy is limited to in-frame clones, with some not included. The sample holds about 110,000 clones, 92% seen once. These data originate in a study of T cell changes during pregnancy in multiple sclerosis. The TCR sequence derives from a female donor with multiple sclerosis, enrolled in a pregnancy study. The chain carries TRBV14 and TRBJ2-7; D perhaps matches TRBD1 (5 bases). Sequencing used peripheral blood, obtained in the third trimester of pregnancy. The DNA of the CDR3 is TGTGCCAGCAGCCTTCCAGGGATGTCCTACGAGCAGTACTTC. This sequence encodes CASSLPGMSYEQYF.